These 23 T cell receptor beta chains came from one sample sequenced in a study of blood T cells in healthy people across ages. Primed by a sample-barcoded 5' primer and a J-beta primer mix, a second PCR proceeded for 7 to 11 cycles. TCRdb re-called the 5' RACE reads with MiXCR, one entry per CDR3 protein. The sample has some 1,800,000 distinct CDR3 sequences; around 40% are singletons. Sequencing was done on a sample of blood. These receptors were taken from a human donor in good health.

The CDR3 here is CASSYNRGKETQYF. The CDR3 DNA reads TGTGCCAGCAGCTATAACAGGGGAAAAGAGACCCAGTACTTC. The genes are TRBV7-2 and TRBJ2-5; 7 bases map to TRBD1. The junction had 5 bases not matched to a gene; V was cut back by 4 bases and J by 3 bases. The CDR3 has 14 residues. Germline loops: CDR1 SGHTA, CDR2 FQGNSA.

This clonotype was counted only a few times. The chain joins TRBV5-5 to TRBJ2-5; a possible D gene is TRBD1 (6 bases). Trimming took 0 bases from V and 3 from J, leaving 21 bases between them. The germline CDR1 and CDR2 sequences are SGHKS and YYEKEE (reference sequence). The CDR3 loop spans 18 amino acids. CDR3 protein: CASSLVSTGLSQKETQYF. The CDR3 region has the DNA TGTGCCAGCAGCTTGGTTTCGACAGGATTAAGCCAAAAAGAGACCCAGTACTTC.

The CDR3 sequence is CSARVRGGVNQPQHF. In DNA form, the CDR3 reads TGCAGTGCTAGAGTTCGGGGGGGGGTGAATCAGCCCCAGCATTTT. The chain recombines TRBV20-1 with TRBJ1-5; D is perhaps TRBD1 (5 bases). V shed 1 base and J shed 4 bases, with 14 bases lying between them. Germline V gene data show CDR1 as DFQATT and CDR2 as SNEGSKA (reference sequence). This CDR3 region has 15 residues.

This clonotype was seen more than once but under ten times. This chain links TRBV15 with TRBJ2-4; possible D gene TRBD2, 6 bases. The DNA end lines up better with TRBJ2-7; the J call may be wrong. CDR1 is LNHNV and CDR2 is YYDKDF in the germline V gene (reference sequence). The CDR3 runs 15 residues. The CDR3 sequence: CATSRAPAGSYEQYF. DNA for the CDR3: TGTGCCACCAGCAGAGCCCCAGCGGGCTCTTACGAGCAGTACTTC.

The count of this clonotype is one. The chain uses TRBV24-1 and TRBJ1-5; D might be TRBD1 (6 bases). Germline lookup yields CDR1 KGHDR and CDR2 SFDVKD. V shed 2 bases and J shed 6 bases, with 13 bases lying between them. This CDR3 is built from 15 residues. CDR3 region: CATSDSRRGGQPQHF. DNA for the CDR3: TGTGCCACCAGTGATTCACGCAGGGGAGGTCAGCCCCAGCATTTT.

This clonotype was recorded a few times. The rearrangement uses TRBV7-2 and TRBJ1-6; TRBD1 might be the D (5 bases). CDR3 size: 18 residues. The germline gives CDR1 SGHTA, CDR2 FQGNSA. The ends were cut back, 1 base at V and 6 bases at J, with 19 bases in the middle. CDR3 in amino acids: CASSLVVGTEVFNSPLHF. In DNA form, the CDR3 reads TGTGCCAGCAGCTTAGTAGTAGGGACGGAAGTATTTAATTCACCCCTCCACTTT.

This clonotype was observed a handful of times. The V call is TRBV11-2, the J call TRBJ1-5; tentative D call: TRBD1 (6 bases). V gave up 0 bases and J gave up 5 bases, with 8 bases separating them. The CDR3 is 14 residues long. The germline gives CDR1 SGHAT, CDR2 FQNNGV. For the CDR3, the DNA is TGTGCCAGCAGCTTAGAGTCAGGGGATCAGCCCCAGCATTTT. Translating it yields CASSLESGDQPQHF.

V and J are TRBV5-1 and TRBJ2-1, with D perhaps matching TRBD2 (7 bases). V was trimmed by 4 bases and J by 4 bases, leaving 15 bases between them. This CDR3 has 15 amino acids. Germline loops: CDR1 SGHRS, CDR2 YFSETQ. The CDR3 spells CASSPAAGAYNEQFF. The CDR3 DNA reads TGCGCCAGCAGCCCCGCGGCGGGGGCGTACAATGAGCAGTTCTTC. Full variable domain (missing parts from reference TRBV5-1 and TRBJ2-1): KAGVTQTPRYLIKTRGQQVTLSCSPISGHRSVSWYQQTPGQGLQFLFEYFSETQRNKGNFPGRFSGRQFSNSRSEMNVSTLELGDSALYLCASSPAAGAYNEQFFGPGTRLTVL.

The chain carries TRBV7-2 and TRBJ2-1, with D unresolved. With 1 base removed from V and 9 bases from J, the gap between germline ends came to 19 bases. The germline V gene has CDR1 SGHTA and CDR2 FQGNSA. This CDR3 has 16 amino acids. CDR3 sequence reads: CASSLEVPVYRSEQFF. CDR3 in DNA: TGTGCCAGCAGCTTAGAGGTCCCGGTTTACCGGAGTGAGCAGTTCTTC.

This clonotype was detected a few times. V and J are TRBV27 and TRBJ1-2, with 7 bases lining up with TRBD1. J was trimmed by 5 bases and V by 4 bases; bases with no gene match: 10. Germline V gives CDR1 MNHEY, CDR2 SMNVEV (reference sequence). The CDR3 is 15 residues long. CDR3 bases: TGTGCCAGCAGTTCATGGGACAGAGAACATTATGGCTACACCTTC. It yields the protein CASSSWDREHYGYTF.

This clonotype came up a few times. The V call is TRBV9, the J call TRBJ2-1; 11 positions match TRBD2. Germline lookup yields CDR1 SGDLS and CDR2 YYNGEE. This CDR3 is 16 amino acids long. The V segment lost 1 base and the J segment 4 bases; nucleotides outside the gene matches: 4. CDR3 nucleotides: TGTGCCAGCAGCGTATCGGGACTAGCGGAATACAATGAGCAGTTCTTC. Encoded protein: CASSVSGLAEYNEQFF.

This chain links TRBV7-2 with TRBJ2-5; 8 nucleotides line up with TRBD2. The J segment lost 3 bases and the V segment lost 3 bases, leaving 9 bases of the junction unmatched. The CDR3 contains 16 residues. CDR1 and CDR2 (germline): SGHTA, FQGNSA. The CDR3 is CASSLLERGKEETQYF. In DNA form, the CDR3 reads TGTGCCAGCAGCTTGCTTGAGCGGGGGAAGGAAGAGACCCAGTACTTC.

About this clonotype: The junction and the germline gene differ at one end; a read error may be behind it. The rearrangement links TRBV18 to TRBJ2-6; weak D call: TRBD1 (5 bases). CDR3 length: 16 amino acids. Germline values: CDR1 KGHSH, CDR2 LQKENI. In DNA form, the CDR3 reads TGTGCCAGCTCAACCGCTCAGGGTGCTGGGGCCGACGTCCTGACTTTC. Residues: CASSTAQGAGADVLTF. Complete variable domain (other parts from reference TRBV18 and TRBJ2-6): NAGVMQNPRHLVRRRGQEARLRCSPMKGHSHVYWYRQLPEEGLKFMVYLQKENIIDESGMPKERFSAEFPKEGPSILRIQQVVRGDSAAYFCASSTAQGAGADVLTFGAGSRLTVL.

The chain joins TRBV7-9 to TRBJ2-1, with D hard to call. The CDR3 spans 15 residues. The V end was cut by 0 bases, the J end by 12 bases, with 18 bases between. Germline V lookup: CDR1 SEHNR, CDR2 FQNEAQ (reference sequence). The CDR3 DNA follows: TGTGCCAGCAGCTTAGCTGGGTCGGACGTTCGTGCGCAGTTCTTC. Protein: CASSLAGSDVRAQFF. Filled out from reference TRBV7-9 and TRBJ2-1, the complete variable domain reads DTGVSQNPRHKITKRGQNVTFRCDPISEHNRLYWYRQTLGQGPEFLTYFQNEAQLEKSRLLSDRFSAERPKGSFSTLEIQRTEQGDSAMYLCASSLAGSDVRAQFFGPGTRLTVL.

The chain is built from TRBV10-3 and TRBJ2-3, with no clear D. Trimming removed 3 bases from V and 1 base from J, with 8 bases in between. The CDR3 length is 14 residues. Germline loops: CDR1 ENHRY, CDR2 SYGVKD. CDR3 amino acids: CAISDSQGTDTQYF. In DNA, the CDR3 is TGTGCCATCAGTGACAGCCAAGGCACAGATACGCAGTATTTT.

V gene TRBV7-2 combines with J gene TRBJ2-6; D gene ambiguous. Trimming took off 7 bases at V and 0 bases at J, with 7 bases between the two ends. The V gene's germline CDR1 is SGHTA and CDR2 FQGNSA. There are 14 residues in the CDR3. CDR3 loop: CASTPHSGANVLTF. The CDR3 nucleotides read TGTGCCAGCACACCGCACTCTGGGGCCAACGTCCTGACTTTC. The full variable domain, in which reference TRBV7-2 and TRBJ2-6 provide the parts outside the CDR3, is GAGVSQSPSNKVTEKGKDVELRCDPISGHTALYWYRQSLGQGLEFLIYFQGNSAPDKSGLPSDRFSAERTGGSVSTLTIQRTQQEDSAVYLCASTPHSGANVLTFGAGSRLTVL.

The chain links TRBV7-2 to TRBJ2-6, with a tentative D call TRBD2 (5 bases). This CDR3 is 15 amino acids long. V gave up 5 bases and J gave up 3 bases, with 11 bases separating them. CDR1 and CDR2 from the germline V gene are SGHTA and FQGNSA. CDR3 residues: CASSPTSGGANVLTF. For the CDR3, the DNA is TGTGCCAGCAGCCCGACAAGCGGTGGGGCCAACGTCCTGACTTTC. Full variable domain (rest looked up from reference TRBV7-2 and TRBJ2-6): GAGVSQSPSNKVTEKGKDVELRCDPISGHTALYWYRQSLGQGLEFLIYFQGNSAPDKSGLPSDRFSAERTGGSVSTLTIQRTQQEDSAVYLCASSPTSGGANVLTFGAGSRLTVL.

The chain recombines TRBV10-3 with TRBJ2-5; 9 positions agree with TRBD1. The J call is uncertain, as TRBJ2-7 better fits the DNA end. This CDR3 has 14 residues. Germline CDR1 reads ENHRY; CDR2 reads SYGVKD. The CDR3 region is CAIMDRDRVYEQYF. The CDR3 nucleotides are TGTGCCATCATGGACCGGGACAGGGTTTACGAGCAGTACTTC.

The J gene is TRBJ1-2, the V gene TRBV12-3 or TRBV12-4; no reliable D call. The germline V and J ends were trimmed by 3 bases and 8 bases, with 10 bases remaining between them. This CDR3 has 12 amino acids. The CDR3 here is CASSLARRGYTF. The CDR3 nucleotides read TGTGCCAGCAGTTTGGCCCGTCGGGGCTACACCTTC.

Turning to this clonotype: Relative to the germline gene, one junction end is altered; a read error may explain this. J is TRBJ2-3 and V is TRBV12-3 or TRBV12-4; 8 bases line up with TRBD2. The CDR3 is made up of 15 amino acids. The CDR3 sequence is CASSQEGLGADTEYF. The CDR3 bases are TGTGCCAGCAGTCAGGAGGGACTAGGCGCAGATACGGAGTATTTT.

This clonotype was counted only a few times. The rearrangement joins TRBV7-3 to TRBJ2-1; 11 bases line up with TRBD1. In germline, CDR1 is SGHTA, CDR2 FQGTGA. V lost 5 bases, J lost 8 bases, and 5 bases stayed unmatched. CDR3 length: 14 amino acids. CDR3: CASSGTGGSYEQFF. Here the CDR3 DNA reads TGTGCCAGCAGCGGGACAGGGGGTAGCTATGAGCAGTTCTTC.

The chain carries TRBV7-2 and TRBJ1-2; perhaps TRBD1 as D (5 bases). The V gene lost 5 bases and the J gene lost 8 bases, with 15 bases spanning the gap. This CDR3 spans 13 amino acids. The germline CDR1 and CDR2 sequences are SGHTA and FQGNSA. The CDR3 is CASSGSTGTGYTF. The CDR3 bases are TGTGCCAGCAGCGGAAGTACCGGGACGGGCTACACCTTC.

The chain couples TRBV30 to TRBJ1-2, with D unclear. CDR1 and CDR2 (germline): GTSNPN, SVGIG (reference sequence). Trimming pared 7 bases from V and 8 bases from J, leaving 17 bases between. This CDR3 comprises 12 residues. CDR3 DNA: TGTGCCTCCTACCCCACCCTGGGCGGCTACACCTTC. Translating gives CASYPTLGGYTF.